Described below is a single TCR beta chain sequence and its context. This entry comes from a study of blood T cell repertoires in COVID-19. Study-wide background: The analysed material was cDNA or gDNA that came from T cells, B-cell-depleted T cells, or PBMCs.

This CDR3 comprises 14 residues. Trimming at V came to 4 bases and at J to 4 bases, leaving 7 bases not matched to a gene. Germline V gives CDR1 LNHDA, CDR2 SQIVND (reference sequence). In the original processing: It was from reference gene primer amplification that nucleated cell counts were estimated. Clones were read by immunoSEQ multiplex PCR, and TCRdb kept only the in-frame ones, dropping some. The V and J calls and the clone size are those of that table, but D and trimming were determined from the DNA. The sample records about 310,000 clones, approximately 90% being singletons. Participants reported their clinical history, and cohort assignment relied on those reports. Each recovered donor of Cohort 3 presented with two negative PCRs, clearance, or symptom resolution.

The source material was PBMCs or T cells enriched from blood (not recorded which). The V and J genes are TRBV19 and TRBJ2-7; TRBD2 matches at 7 bases. The sequence derives from a woman aged 40 to 50 who had recovered from COVID-19. In DNA form, the CDR3 reads TGTGCCAGTAGTACCGGACTAGGTGGTTACGAGCAGTACTTC. This codes for CASSTGLGGYEQYF.